The source of this T cell receptor beta chain is a study of T-cell reconstitution after alpha-beta-depleted transplantation in children. Study-level results: It was newly produced T cells that mostly accounted for T-cell counts and diversity one year after transplant. Recipient T cells and thymic progenitors that survived gave rise to the high TCRbeta diversity observed at day 60 in some patients.

For TCRbeta, the library was prepared with unique molecular identifiers. TCRdb analysed the PCR reads with MiXCR anew, one entry per CDR3 protein. The sample yields about 400,000 distinct CDR3 sequences, about 17% seen once. This clonotype has only a few counts. Its antigen is not identified. The sample consisted of PBMCs, mostly from graft donor cells, taken 360 days after TCRalphabeta/CD19-depleted stem cell transplant. The TCR sequence derives from a boy in the first two years of life who had a stem cell transplant for Wiskott-Aldrich syndrome, so the T cells may come from the graft donor.

The CDR3 protein is CASSATSLYNEQFF. DNA for the CDR3: TGTGCCAGCAGCGCTACTAGCTTGTACAATGAGCAGTTCTTC. V and J are TRBV9 and TRBJ2-1; D is perhaps TRBD2 (6 bases). The CDR3 spans 14 residues. Germline CDR1 SGDLS, CDR2 YYNGEE. Trimming stripped 3 bases from V and 4 bases from J, with 11 bases between.